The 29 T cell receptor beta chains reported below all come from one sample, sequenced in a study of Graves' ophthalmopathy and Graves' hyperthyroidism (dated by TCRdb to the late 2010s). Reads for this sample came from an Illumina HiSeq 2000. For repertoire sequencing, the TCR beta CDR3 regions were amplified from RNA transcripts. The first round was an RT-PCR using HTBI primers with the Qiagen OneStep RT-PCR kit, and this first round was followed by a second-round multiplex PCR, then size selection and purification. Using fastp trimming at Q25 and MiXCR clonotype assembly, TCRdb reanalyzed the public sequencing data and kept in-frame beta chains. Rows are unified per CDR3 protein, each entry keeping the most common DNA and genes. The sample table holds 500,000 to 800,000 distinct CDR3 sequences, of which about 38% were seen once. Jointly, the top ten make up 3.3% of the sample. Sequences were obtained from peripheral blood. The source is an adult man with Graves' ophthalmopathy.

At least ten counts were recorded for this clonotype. The CDR3: CASSPAGRGETQYF. For the CDR3, the DNA is TGTGCCAGCAGCCCCGCTGGAAGGGGGGAGACCCAGTACTTC. The chain carries TRBV7-3 and TRBJ2-5, with a possible D match to TRBD1 (6 bases). CDR3 length equals 14 residues. Germline CDR1 reads SGHTA; CDR2 reads FQGTGA. The V gene lost 5 bases and the J gene lost 5 bases, with 15 bases spanning the gap.

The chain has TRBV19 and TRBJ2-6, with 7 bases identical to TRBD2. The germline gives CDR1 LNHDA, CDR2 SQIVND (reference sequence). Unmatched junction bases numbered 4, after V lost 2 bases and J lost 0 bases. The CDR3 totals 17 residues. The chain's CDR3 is CASSIWGTTSGANVLTF. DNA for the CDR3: TGTGCCAGTAGTATATGGGGGACTACCTCTGGGGCCAACGTCCTGACTTTC.

The CDR3: CASLGRATNEKLFF. DNA of the CDR3: TGTGCCAGCTTGGGTCGTGCAACTAATGAAAAACTGTTTTTT. The V and J genes are TRBV2 and TRBJ1-4; D is undetermined. The ends were cut back, 8 bases at V and 0 bases at J, with 10 bases in the middle. Per germline, CDR1 SNHLY and CDR2 FYNNEI. This CDR3 spans 14 amino acids.

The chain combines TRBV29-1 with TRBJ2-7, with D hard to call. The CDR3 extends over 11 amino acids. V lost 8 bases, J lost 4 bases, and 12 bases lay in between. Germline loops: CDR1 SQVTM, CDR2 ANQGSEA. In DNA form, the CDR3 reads TGCAGCCATGACGGCGGTTACGAGCAGTACTTC. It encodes CSHDGGYEQYF.

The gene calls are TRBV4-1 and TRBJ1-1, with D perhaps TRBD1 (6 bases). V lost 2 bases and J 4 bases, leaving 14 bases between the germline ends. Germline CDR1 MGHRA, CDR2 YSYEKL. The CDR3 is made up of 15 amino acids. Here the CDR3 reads CASSQLRGKGTEAFF. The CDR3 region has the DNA TGCGCCAGCAGCCAACTCAGGGGCAAAGGCACTGAAGCTTTCTTT.

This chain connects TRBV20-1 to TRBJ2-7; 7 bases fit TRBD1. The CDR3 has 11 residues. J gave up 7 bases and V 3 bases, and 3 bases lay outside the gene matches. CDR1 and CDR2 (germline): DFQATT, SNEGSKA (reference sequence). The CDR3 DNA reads TGCAGTGCTAGCCCAGGGGGTGAGCAGTACTTC. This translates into CSASPGGEQYF.

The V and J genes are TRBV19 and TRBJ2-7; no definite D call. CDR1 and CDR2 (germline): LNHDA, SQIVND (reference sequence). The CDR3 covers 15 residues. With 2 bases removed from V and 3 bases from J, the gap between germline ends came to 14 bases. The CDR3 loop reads CASSIWADTLYEQYF. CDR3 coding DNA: TGTGCCAGTAGTATATGGGCCGATACCCTCTACGAGCAGTACTTC.

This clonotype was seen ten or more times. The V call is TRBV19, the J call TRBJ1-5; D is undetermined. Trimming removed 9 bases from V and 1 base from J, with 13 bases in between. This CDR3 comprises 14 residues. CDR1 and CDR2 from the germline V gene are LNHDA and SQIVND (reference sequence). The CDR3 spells CASRLGGSNQPQHF. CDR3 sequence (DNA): TGTGCCAGCCGCCTCGGAGGGAGCAATCAGCCCCAGCATTTT.

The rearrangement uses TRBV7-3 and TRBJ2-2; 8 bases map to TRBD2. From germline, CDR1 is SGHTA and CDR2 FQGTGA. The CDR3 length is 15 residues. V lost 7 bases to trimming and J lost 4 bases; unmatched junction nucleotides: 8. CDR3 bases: TGTGCCAGCACCCTCGGGGGGGCGGGCACCGGGGAGCTGTTTTTT. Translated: CASTLGGAGTGELFF.

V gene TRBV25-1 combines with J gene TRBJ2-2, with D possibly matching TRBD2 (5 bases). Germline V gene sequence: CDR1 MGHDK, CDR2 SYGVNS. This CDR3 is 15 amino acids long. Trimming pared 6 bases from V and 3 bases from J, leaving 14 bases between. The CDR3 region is CASSSVEEYTGELFF. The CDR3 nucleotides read TGTGCCAGCAGCTCCGTGGAGGAGTACACCGGGGAGCTGTTTTTT.

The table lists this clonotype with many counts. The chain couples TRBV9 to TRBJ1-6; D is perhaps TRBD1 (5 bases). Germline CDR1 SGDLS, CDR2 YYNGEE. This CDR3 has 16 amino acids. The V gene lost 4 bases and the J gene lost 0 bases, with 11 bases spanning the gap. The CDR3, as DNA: TGTGCCAGCAGCCCCCGACAGAGCTCCTATAATTCACCCCTCCACTTT. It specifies CASSPRQSSYNSPLHF.

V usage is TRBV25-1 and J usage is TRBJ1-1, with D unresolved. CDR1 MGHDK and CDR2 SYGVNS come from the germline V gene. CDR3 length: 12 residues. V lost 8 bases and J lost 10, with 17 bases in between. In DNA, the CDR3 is TGTGCCAGCTCACCAGAGAAGCGGGGAGCTTTCTTT. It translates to CASSPEKRGAFF.

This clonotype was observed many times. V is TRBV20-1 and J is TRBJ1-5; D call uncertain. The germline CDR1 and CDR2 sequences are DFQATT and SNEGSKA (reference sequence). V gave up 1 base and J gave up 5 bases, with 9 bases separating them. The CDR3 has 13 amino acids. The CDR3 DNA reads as TGCAGTGCTAGAGGAGGATGGGATCAGCCCCAGCATTTT. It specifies CSARGGWDQPQHF.

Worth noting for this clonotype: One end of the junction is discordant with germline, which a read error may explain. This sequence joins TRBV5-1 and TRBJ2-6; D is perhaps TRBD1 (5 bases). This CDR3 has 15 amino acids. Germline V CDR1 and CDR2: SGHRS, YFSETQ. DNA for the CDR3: TGCGCCAGCAGCCAAAGTCGGTCTGGGGCCAACGTCCTGGCTTTC. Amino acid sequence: CASSQSRSGANVLAF.

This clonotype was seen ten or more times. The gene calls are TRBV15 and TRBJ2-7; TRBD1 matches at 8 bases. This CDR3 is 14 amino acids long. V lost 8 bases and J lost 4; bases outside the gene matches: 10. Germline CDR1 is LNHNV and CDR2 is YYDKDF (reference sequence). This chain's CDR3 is CATGIDRGGYEQYF. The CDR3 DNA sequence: TGTGCCACCGGCATTGACAGGGGTGGATACGAGCAGTACTTC.

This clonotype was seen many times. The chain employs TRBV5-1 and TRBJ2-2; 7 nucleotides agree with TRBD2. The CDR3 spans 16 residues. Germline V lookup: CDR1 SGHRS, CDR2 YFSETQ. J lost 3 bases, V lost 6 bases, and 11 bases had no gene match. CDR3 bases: TGCGCCAGCATAGCGGGTGTCGGGCGTTACACCGGGGAGCTGTTTTTT. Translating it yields CASIAGVGRYTGELFF.

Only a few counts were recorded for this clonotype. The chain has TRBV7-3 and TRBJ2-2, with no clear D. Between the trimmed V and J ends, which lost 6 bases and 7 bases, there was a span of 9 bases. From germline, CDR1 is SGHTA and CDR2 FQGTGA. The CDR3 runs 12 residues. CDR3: CASSQQNGELFF. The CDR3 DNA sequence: TGTGCCAGCAGTCAACAGAACGGGGAGCTGTTTTTT.

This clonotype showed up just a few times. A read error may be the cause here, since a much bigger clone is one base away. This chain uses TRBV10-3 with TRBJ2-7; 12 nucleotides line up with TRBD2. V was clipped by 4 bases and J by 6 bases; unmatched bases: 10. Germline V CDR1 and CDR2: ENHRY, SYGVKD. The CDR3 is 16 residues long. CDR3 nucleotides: TGTGCCATCAGTGGGTCGAGACTAGCGGGAGAAACCGAGCAGTACTTC. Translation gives CAISGSRLAGETEQYF.

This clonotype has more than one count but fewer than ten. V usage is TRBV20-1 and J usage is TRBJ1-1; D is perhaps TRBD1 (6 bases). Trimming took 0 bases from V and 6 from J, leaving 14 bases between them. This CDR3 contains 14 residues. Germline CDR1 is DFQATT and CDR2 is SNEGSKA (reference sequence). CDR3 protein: CSARDLQGSAEAFF. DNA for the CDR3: TGCAGTGCTAGAGATCTCCAGGGGAGCGCTGAAGCTTTCTTT.

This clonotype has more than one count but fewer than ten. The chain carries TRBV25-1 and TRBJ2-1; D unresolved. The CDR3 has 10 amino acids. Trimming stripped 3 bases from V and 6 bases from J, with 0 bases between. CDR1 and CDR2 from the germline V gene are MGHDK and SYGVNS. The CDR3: CASSDNEQFF. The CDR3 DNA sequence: TGTGCCAGCAGTGACAATGAGCAGTTCTTC.

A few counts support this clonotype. In DNA form, the CDR3 reads TGTGCCACCTCCTCAGCATTCACCGGGGAGCTGTTTTTT. Its translation is CATSSAFTGELFF. The chain employs TRBV27 and TRBJ2-2; D is undetermined. Trimming shortened V by 10 bases and J by 4 bases, and 13 bases separated the two germline ends. This CDR3 has 13 residues. CDR1 is MNHEY, CDR2 SMNVEV, per germline (reference sequence).

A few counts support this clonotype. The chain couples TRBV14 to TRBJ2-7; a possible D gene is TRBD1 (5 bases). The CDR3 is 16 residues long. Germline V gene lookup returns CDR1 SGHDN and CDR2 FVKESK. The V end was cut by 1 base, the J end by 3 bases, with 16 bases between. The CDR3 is CASSQVETERLYEQYF. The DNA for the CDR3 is TGTGCCAGCAGCCAAGTTGAGACAGAACGACTCTACGAGCAGTACTTC.

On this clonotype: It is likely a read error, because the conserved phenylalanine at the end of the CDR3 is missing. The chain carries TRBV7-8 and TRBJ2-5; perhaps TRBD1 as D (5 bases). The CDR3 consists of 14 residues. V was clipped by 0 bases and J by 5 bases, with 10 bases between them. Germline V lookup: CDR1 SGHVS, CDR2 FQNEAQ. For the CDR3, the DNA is TGTGCCAGCAGCTTAGCGCAGGGCGCGGAGACCCAGTACGTC. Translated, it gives CASSLAQGAETQYV.

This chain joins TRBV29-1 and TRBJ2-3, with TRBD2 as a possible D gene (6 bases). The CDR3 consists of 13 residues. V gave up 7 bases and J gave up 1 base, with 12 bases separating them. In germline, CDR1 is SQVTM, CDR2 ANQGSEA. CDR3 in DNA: TGCAGCGCTGGGGGGTTGGGCACAGATACGCAGTATTTT. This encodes CSAGGLGTDTQYF.

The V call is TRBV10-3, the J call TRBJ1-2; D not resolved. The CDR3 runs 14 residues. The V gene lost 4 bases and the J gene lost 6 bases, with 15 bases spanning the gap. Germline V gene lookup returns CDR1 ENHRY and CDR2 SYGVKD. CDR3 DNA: TGTGCCATCAGTGGAGGGCCGGGGTTAGATGGCTACACCTTC. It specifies CAISGGPGLDGYTF.

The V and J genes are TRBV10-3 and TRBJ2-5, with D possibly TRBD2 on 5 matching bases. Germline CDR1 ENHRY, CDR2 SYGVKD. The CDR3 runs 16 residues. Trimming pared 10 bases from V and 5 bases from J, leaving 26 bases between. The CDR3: CASRGVREEGGETQYF. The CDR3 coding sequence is TGTGCCAGCAGAGGCGTAAGAGAAGAGGGCGGGGAGACCCAGTACTTC.

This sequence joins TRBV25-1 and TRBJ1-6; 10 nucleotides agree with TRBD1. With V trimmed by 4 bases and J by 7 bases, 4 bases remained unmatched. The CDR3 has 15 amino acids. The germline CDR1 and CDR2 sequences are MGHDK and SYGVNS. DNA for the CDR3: TGTGCCAGCAGTGTAGGGACAGGGGACAATTCACCCCTCCACTTT. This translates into CASSVGTGDNSPLHF.

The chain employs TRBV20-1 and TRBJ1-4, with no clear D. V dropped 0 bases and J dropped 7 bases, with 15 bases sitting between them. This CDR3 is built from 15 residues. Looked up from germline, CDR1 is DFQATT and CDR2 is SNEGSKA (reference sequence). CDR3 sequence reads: CSARDGGKEGEKLFF. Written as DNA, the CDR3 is TGCAGTGCTAGAGATGGAGGGAAGGAGGGTGAAAAACTGTTTTTT.

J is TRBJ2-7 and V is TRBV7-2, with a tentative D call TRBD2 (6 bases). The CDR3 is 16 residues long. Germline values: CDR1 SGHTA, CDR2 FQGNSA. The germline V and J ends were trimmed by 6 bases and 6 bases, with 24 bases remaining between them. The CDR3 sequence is CASSSLAASTPREQYF. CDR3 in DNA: TGTGCCAGCAGTTCGTTAGCGGCATCGACCCCTCGCGAGCAGTACTTC. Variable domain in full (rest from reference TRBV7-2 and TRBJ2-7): GAGVSQSPSNKVTEKGKDVELRCDPISGHTALYWYRQSLGQGLEFLIYFQGNSAPDKSGLPSDRFSAERTGGSVSTLTIQRTQQEDSAVYLCASSSLAASTPREQYFGPGTRLTVT.